This T cell receptor beta chain is drawn from a study of T cells after yellow fever vaccination. Study-wide background: SMART-Seq v4 Ultra Low Input served to prepare low-cell-number fractions. General study points: It was a small share of clonotypes that appeared in both CD4 and CD8 compartments.

TCRdb re-called the 5' RACE reads through MiXCR, storing one row per CDR3 protein. The sample gives fewer than 450,000 distinct CDR3 sequences, around a tenth of which show up once; roughly 18% is in the top ten. This CDR3 spans 13 amino acids. CDR1 is SGHRS and CDR2 is YFSETQ in the germline V gene. V dropped 0 bases and J dropped 3 bases, with 7 bases sitting between them. This clonotype has more than one count but fewer than ten. Its antigen is not identified. The starting material was PBMCs, obtained on the day of the first yellow fever vaccination. The chain carries TRBV5-1 and TRBJ2-7; D is unclear. The sequence was collected from a man between 18 and 35 years old who received the YFV17D yellow fever vaccine. The CDR3 protein is CASSLAQFYEQYF. The CDR3 DNA reads TGCGCCAGCAGCTTGGCCCAGTTCTACGAGCAGTACTTC.